The source of this T cell receptor beta chain is a study of T-cell memory formation after mild COVID-19. V trimming: 2 bases; J trimming: 0 bases; junction bases outside the gene matches: 2. Germline V gives CDR1 SGHTA, CDR2 FQGNSA. The CDR3 runs to 15 residues. This clonotype was counted between two and nine times. TCRdb reprocessed the 5' RACE reads via MiXCR and lists one record per CDR3 protein. The data show about 210,000 distinct CDR3 sequences, approximately 10% seen once. The chain has TRBV7-2 and TRBJ2-3, with TRBD2 matching 7 bases. The sample consisted of PBMCs or a T cell subset sorted from them (not recorded which). The TCR comes from a man younger than 35 who had mild COVID-19 (a few samples of this study predate the infection). Cell type and time point are not known. The CDR3 loop reads CASSLTGGSTDTQYF. CDR3 nucleotide sequence: TGTGCCAGCAGCTTAACGGGGGGAAGCACAGATACGCAGTATTTT.